The 9 T cell receptor beta chains listed next were all sequenced from one sample in a study of T cell repertoires in cytomegalovirus infection. The antigens for these receptors are not known. One entry per CDR3 protein results from TCRdb running MiXCR on the reads. The sample records hundreds of thousands of distinct CDR3 sequences, around 29% being singletons. Material: cultured CD8+ T cells from PBMCs, obtained from culture after CMV antigen stimulation. The source of these receptors is a human donor in good health (CMV status not recorded). Some clones in this sample may be carry-over from other donors' samples.

The gene calls are TRBV5-1 and TRBJ2-3, with D unresolved. Trimming shortened V by 5 bases and J by 5 bases, and 12 bases separated the two germline ends. Germline V gene data show CDR1 as SGHRS and CDR2 as YFSETQ. The CDR3 runs to 13 residues. CDR3 sequence: CASRAYLVDTQYF. For the CDR3, the DNA is TGCGCCAGCAGAGCCTATCTCGTAGATACGCAGTATTTT.

Ten or more counts support this clonotype. The chain is built from TRBV12-3 or TRBV12-4 and TRBJ1-5; D might be TRBD1 (5 bases). This CDR3 is built from 14 residues. Trimming removed 3 bases at V and 4 bases at J, with 10 bases between. CDR3 in amino acids: CASSFRGTNQPQHF. In DNA, the CDR3 is TGTGCCAGCAGTTTTAGGGGCACGAATCAGCCCCAGCATTTT.

Turning to this clonotype: A much larger clone lies a single base off, so this may be a read error. The chain is built from TRBV2 and TRBJ2-7; D call uncertain. The germline gives CDR1 SNHLY, CDR2 FYNNEI. Trimming removed 8 bases at V and 7 bases at J, with 24 bases between. The CDR3 has 15 amino acids. The CDR3 sequence is CASGVRTIHLGEQYF. The CDR3 DNA is TGTGCCAGCGGCGTAAGGACCATACACCTGGGGGAGCAGTACTTC. The full variable domain, in which reference TRBV2 and TRBJ2-7 provide the parts outside the CDR3, is EPEVTQTPSHQVTQMGQEVILRCVPISNHLYFYWYRQILGQKVEFLVSFYNNEISEKSEIFDDQFSVERPDGSNFTLKIRSTKLEDSAMYFCASGVRTIHLGEQYFGPGTRLTVT.

This clonotype turned up a few times. The genes are TRBV7-6 and TRBJ2-2; maybe TRBD2 (5 bases). Germline V lookup: CDR1 SGHVS, CDR2 FNYEAQ. Between the trimmed V and J ends, which lost 9 bases and 4 bases, there was a span of 6 bases. This CDR3 spans 11 amino acids. The CDR3 DNA reads as TGTGCCAGGGGGAGCACCGGGGAGCTGTTTTTT. Amino acids: CARGSTGELFF.

The rearrangement links TRBV24-1 to TRBJ2-3, with TRBD2 matching over 7 bases. The CDR3 runs to 14 residues. J lost 0 bases, V lost 7 bases, and 3 bases had no gene match. Per germline, CDR1 KGHDR and CDR2 SFDVKD. The CDR3, as DNA: TGTGCCACCAGAAAGCGGGGAAGCACAGATACGCAGTATTTT. Amino acid sequence: CATRKRGSTDTQYF.

The chain carries TRBV14 and TRBJ2-7; the match to TRBD1 covers 7 bases. CDR1 and CDR2 (germline): SGHDN, FVKESK. This CDR3 is built from 16 residues. The ends lost 1 base at V and 2 bases at J; junction bases unmatched: 8. CDR3 in DNA: TGTGCCAGCAGCCAAGGTCGGACAGGACTTACCTACGAGCAGTACTTC. Protein product: CASSQGRTGLTYEQYF.

The chain's CDR3 is CASSQGLAGPGELFF. CDR3 sequence (DNA): TGTGCCAGCAGCCAGGGACTAGCGGGCCCCGGGGAGCTGTTTTTT. The chain couples TRBV7-2 to TRBJ2-2, with 12 bases identical to TRBD2. V was clipped by 5 bases and J by 6 bases; unmatched bases: 4. This CDR3 contains 15 residues. Germline-derived CDR1 and CDR2 are SGHTA and FQGNSA.

V gene TRBV19 combines with J gene TRBJ1-1; no clear D gene. The CDR3 totals 13 residues. Germline assignment: CDR1 LNHDA and CDR2 SQIVND (reference sequence). Trimming pared 6 bases from V and 5 bases from J, leaving 13 bases between. CDR3 DNA sequence: TGTGCCAGTAGCGGAGATTTGTGGACTGAAGCTTTCTTT. This gives the protein CASSGDLWTEAFF. The full variable domain, its missing parts supplied by reference TRBV19 and TRBJ1-1, is DGGITQSPKYLFRKEGQNVTLSCEQNLNHDAMYWYRQDPGQGLRLIYYSQIVNDFQKGDIAEGYSVSREKKESFPLTVTSAQKNPTAFYLCASSGDLWTEAFFGQGTRLTVV.

This clonotype was detected only a few times. V is TRBV7-6 and J is TRBJ1-2; possible D gene TRBD1, 5 bases. Looked up from germline, CDR1 is SGHVS and CDR2 is FNYEAQ. Trimming left V 1 base short and J 2 bases short, with 17 bases between. The CDR3 is made up of 17 amino acids. The CDR3 is CASSLEQVMKRNYGYTF. The CDR3 nucleotides read TGTGCCAGCAGCTTAGAACAGGTTATGAAAAGAAACTATGGCTACACCTTC.